Each of the 3 T cell receptor beta chains below was sequenced from the same sample in a study of beta chain features in type 1 diabetes. Every isolated RNA sample was fully reverse transcribed, so sequencing captured expressed TCRB transcripts. Some clones are missing from TCRdb's copy, which holds only in-frame ones; the method was immunoSEQ multiplex PCR. The sample includes about 320,000 clones, around 15% seen only once; the top ten take over 5.5%. The specimen sequenced was central memory CD4+ T cells from blood. Every receptor here comes from a man aged 25-45 years in good health.

The V call is TRBV9, the J call TRBJ2-7, with D perhaps matching TRBD1 (5 bases). Trimming shortened V by 1 base and J by 3 bases, and 11 bases separated the two germline ends. CDR1 and CDR2 (germline): SGDLS, YYNGEE. The CDR3 has 14 residues. The CDR3 here is CASSVPATGYEQYF. The CDR3 nucleotides read TGTGCCAGCAGCGTACCCGCTACAGGCTACGAGCAGTACTTC.

This clone was detected once. This sequence joins TRBV15 and TRBJ2-1, with D possibly matching TRBD2 (5 bases). V dropped 1 base and J dropped 5 bases, with 9 bases sitting between them. Germline CDR1 reads LNHNV; CDR2 reads YYDKDF (reference sequence). CDR3 length: 14 residues. CDR3 nucleotides: TGTGCCACCAGCAGAGGACTAAACAACAATGAGCAGTTCTTC. This codes for CATSRGLNNNEQFF. The full variable domain, rest sourced from reference TRBV15 and TRBJ2-1, is DAMVIQNPRYQVTQFGKPVTLSCSQTLNHNVMYWYQQKSSQAPKLLFHYYDKDFNNEADTPDNFQSRRPNTSFCFLDIRSPGLGDTAMYLCATSRGLNNNEQFFGPGTRLTVL.

The V call is TRBV7-2, the J call TRBJ2-7, with D possibly TRBD2 on 6 matching bases. V lost 5 bases, J lost 4 bases, and 12 bases lay in between. The CDR3 has 13 residues. Germline lookup yields CDR1 SGHTA and CDR2 FQGNSA. The CDR3 sequence: CASSDQTSYEQYV. CDR3 bases: TGTGCCAGCAGCGATCAGACTAGTTACGAGCAGTACGTC.